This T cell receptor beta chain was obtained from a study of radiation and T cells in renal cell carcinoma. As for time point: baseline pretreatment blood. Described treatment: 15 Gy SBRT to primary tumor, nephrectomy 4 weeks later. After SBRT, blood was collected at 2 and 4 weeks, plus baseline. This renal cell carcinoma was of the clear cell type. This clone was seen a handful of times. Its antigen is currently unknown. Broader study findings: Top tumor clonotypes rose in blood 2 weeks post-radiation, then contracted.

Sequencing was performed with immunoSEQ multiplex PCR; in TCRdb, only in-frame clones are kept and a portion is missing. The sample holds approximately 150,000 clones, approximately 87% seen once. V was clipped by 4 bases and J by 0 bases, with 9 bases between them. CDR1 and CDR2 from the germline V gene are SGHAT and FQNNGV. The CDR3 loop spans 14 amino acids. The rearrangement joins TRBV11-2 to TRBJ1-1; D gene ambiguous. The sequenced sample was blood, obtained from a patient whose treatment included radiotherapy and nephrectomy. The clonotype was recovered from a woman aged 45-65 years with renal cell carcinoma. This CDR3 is CASSSSPVNTEAFF. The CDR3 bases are TGTGCCAGCAGCTCCAGCCCGGTGAACACTGAAGCTTTCTTT.